Following are 22 T cell receptor beta chains from one sample sequenced in a study of blood T cells in healthy people across ages. Primers used in a second PCR of roughly 6 to 11 cycles were a sample-barcoded 5' primer and a J-beta primer mix. TCRdb used MiXCR to reprocess the 5' RACE reads, holding one entry per CDR3 protein. The sample consists of roughly 680,000 distinct CDR3 sequences, under 65% of them appearing once. Sequencing input: blood. These receptors were collected from a woman older than 75 in good health.

This chain joins TRBV7-9 and TRBJ2-1, with 11 bases lining up with TRBD2. This CDR3 region has 17 residues. After removal of 4 bases from V and 0 bases from J, the junction contained 5 bases not matched to a gene. The germline V gene has CDR1 SEHNR and CDR2 FQNEAQ (reference sequence). The CDR3 sequence is CASSSIAGGSSYNEQFF. DNA of the CDR3: TGTGCCAGCAGCTCCATAGCGGGGGGGAGCTCCTACAATGAGCAGTTCTTC.

For this clonotype: A clone one base away is much larger, so this may be a read error. The chain combines TRBV24-1 with TRBJ1-1; D might be TRBD1 (5 bases). The germline V gene encodes CDR1 KGHDR and CDR2 SFDVKD. The V end was cut by 2 bases, the J end by 5 bases, with 14 bases between. The CDR3 runs to 15 residues. CDR3 nucleotide sequence: TGTGCCACCAGTGATTCTCGGGCAGGGAAGACTGAAGCTTTCTTT. This codes for CATSDSRAGKTEAFF.

Notes on this clonotype: A much larger clone is a single base away; this may be a read error. V and J are TRBV12-3 or TRBV12-4 and TRBJ2-3; 7 nucleotides align to TRBD1. The CDR3 covers 16 residues. V lost 1 base, J lost 4 bases, and 8 bases stayed unmatched. In DNA form, the CDR3 reads TGTGCCAGCAGTTTAGGGACAGGTGGAGGCGCAGATACGCAGTATTTT. It codes for CASSLGTGGGADTQYF.

Points on this clonotype: This may be a read error: a much more frequent sequence differs by one nucleotide. The rearrangement uses TRBV3-1 and TRBJ2-4; D is possibly TRBD1 (6 bases). TRBJ2-7 explains the end of the DNA better; the J call may be wrong. The CDR3 is 15 amino acids. Germline V gene data show CDR1 as LGHDT and CDR2 as YNNKEL (reference sequence). The CDR3 loop reads CASSLSGVRTDEQYF. The CDR3 nucleotides read TGTGCCAGCAGCCTTTCAGGGGTAAGGACCGACGAGCAGTACTTC.

This clonotype occurred many times. The chain recombines TRBV28 with TRBJ2-1, with D unclear. This CDR3 comprises 11 residues. CDR1 and CDR2 (germline): MDHEN, SYDVKM. Trimming took 6 bases from V and 9 from J, leaving 9 bases between them. The CDR3 DNA reads as TGTGCCAGCAGCTTGGAACGTGAGCAGTTCTTC. This codes for CASSLEREQFF.

At least ten counts were recorded for this clonotype. The J gene is TRBJ1-6, the V gene TRBV6-5; D remains unclear. Trimming shortened V by 7 bases and J by 6 bases, and 16 bases separated the two germline ends. The CDR3 is made up of 15 amino acids. The germline V gene has CDR1 MNHEY and CDR2 SVGAGI. For the CDR3, the DNA is TGTGCCAGCAAGCGCGAATCCAGGTCTAATTCACCCCTCCACTTT. Translating it yields CASKRESRSNSPLHF.

This clonotype was picked up one time. The chain joins TRBV5-6 to TRBJ1-5; D gene uncertain. CDR3 length equals 16 residues. The germline V gene encodes CDR1 SGHDT and CDR2 YYEEEE. V lost 2 bases and J lost 1, with 13 bases in between. In DNA, the CDR3 is TGTGCCAGCAGCTTTGCTCGGCAGGCGAGCAATCAGCCCCAGCATTTT. Encoded protein: CASSFARQASNQPQHF.

This chain joins TRBV7-2 and TRBJ1-3; D gene unclear. CDR1 and CDR2 (germline): SGHTA, FQGNSA. V dropped 5 bases and J dropped 2 bases, with 16 bases sitting between them. The length of the CDR3 is 16 residues. The CDR3 DNA reads TGTGCCAGCAGCGGGGTGGGCAGACCCCCTGGAAACACCATATATTTT. Its protein product is CASSGVGRPPGNTIYF.

CDR3 region: CSVAASGKVVDTQYF. The CDR3 DNA is TGCAGCGTAGCAGCTAGCGGGAAGGTGGTAGATACGCAGTATTTT. This rearrangement joins TRBV29-1 to TRBJ2-3, with 9 bases aligning to TRBD2. This CDR3 spans 15 amino acids. V lost 6 bases and J lost 5; bases outside the gene matches: 12. The germline CDR1 and CDR2 sequences are SQVTM and ANQGSEA.

This clonotype was seen many times. V usage is TRBV12-3 or TRBV12-4 and J usage is TRBJ2-1; 11 bases map to TRBD2. The CDR3 sequence is 15 residues long. V shed 6 bases and J 7 bases; nucleotides not matched to a gene: 8. For the CDR3, the DNA is TGTGCCAGCAGGGGTAGCGGGAGGGCCGGTAATGAGCAGTTCTTC. The encoded protein is CASRGSGRAGNEQFF.

Remarks on this clonotype: This may arise from a read error, as a much more abundant clone is one base away. The chain links TRBV29-1 to TRBJ2-7, with TRBD2 matching over 7 bases. Losses at the gene ends were 4 bases for V and 4 bases for J; bases not matched to a gene: 4. This CDR3 is built from 12 residues. Per germline, CDR1 SQVTM and CDR2 ANQGSEA. This chain's CDR3 is CSVGLAQYEQYF. DNA of the CDR3: TGCAGCGTTGGACTAGCTCAGTACGAGCAGTACTTC.

The table lists this clonotype with many counts. This rearrangement joins TRBV12-3 or TRBV12-4 to TRBJ1-5; a possible D gene is TRBD1 (6 bases). This CDR3 is built from 16 residues. V lost 2 bases and J 4 bases, leaving 15 bases between the germline ends. CDR3 amino acids: CASSLPDLQGNQPQHF. The CDR3 nucleotides read TGTGCCAGCAGTTTACCAGACCTACAGGGAAATCAGCCCCAGCATTTT.

This clonotype was seen many times. The chain combines TRBV6-1 with TRBJ2-3; the match to TRBD1 covers 7 bases. CDR1 and CDR2 (germline): MNHNS, SASEGT. J gave up 2 bases and V 7 bases, and 6 bases lay outside the gene matches. This CDR3 is built from 14 residues. CDR3 sequence (DNA): TGTGCCAGCATCCCGGGACAGAACACAGATACGCAGTATTTT. Translation gives CASIPGQNTDTQYF.

Worth noting for this clonotype: Possible read error: a much larger clone is one base away. This chain connects TRBV4-2 to TRBJ2-7; D not certain. From germline, CDR1 is LGHNA and CDR2 YNFKEQ. CDR3 length: 15 residues. Trimming took off 2 bases at V and 7 bases at J, with 18 bases between the two ends. CDR3 residues: CASSQLEMSYNEQYF. The CDR3 DNA sequence: TGTGCCAGCAGCCAACTCGAGATGTCCTACAATGAGCAGTACTTC.

This chain connects TRBV7-9 to TRBJ2-1; TRBD2 is a possible D gene (6 bases). Trimming cost V 6 bases and J 8 bases, with 23 bases left between them. This CDR3 is built from 16 residues. Germline CDR1 is SEHNR and CDR2 is FQNEAQ (reference sequence). As DNA, the CDR3 is TGTGCCAGCAGACCCTTCGGCGCGGGGTCTATGGATGAGCAGTTCTTC. Protein product: CASRPFGAGSMDEQFF. The full variable domain, rest sourced from reference TRBV7-9 and TRBJ2-1, is DTGVSQNPRHKITKRGQNVTFRCDPISEHNRLYWYRQTLGQGPEFLTYFQNEAQLEKSRLLSDRFSAERPKGSFSTLEIQRTEQGDSAMYLCASRPFGAGSMDEQFFGPGTRLTVL.

The chain employs TRBV2 and TRBJ1-1; TRBD1 aligns across 8 bases. CDR1 and CDR2 (germline): SNHLY, FYNNEI. The CDR3 is 14 residues long. Losses at the gene ends were 5 bases for V and 8 bases for J; bases not matched to a gene: 10. In nucleotides, the CDR3 is TGTGCCAGCAGTCGAACGGGACAGGAAGGCGAAGCTTTCTTT. Its protein product is CASSRTGQEGEAFF.

The chain recombines TRBV20-1 with TRBJ2-7; 10 nucleotides align to TRBD2. Germline trimming cut 5 bases from V and 1 base from J; bases unmatched to any gene: 5. The CDR3 is made up of 14 amino acids. Germline loops: CDR1 DFQATT, CDR2 SNEGSKA (reference sequence). CDR3 sequence (DNA): TGCAGTGCTGTAGCGGGGGGAGAATCCTACGAGCAGTACTTC. Residues: CSAVAGGESYEQYF.

Remarks on this clonotype: A much larger clone differs from this one at a single base, so this may be a read error. The chain joins TRBV10-3 to TRBJ1-5; D may be TRBD1 (5 bases). The V gene's germline CDR1 is ENHRY and CDR2 SYGVKD. The CDR3 extends over 14 amino acids. V lost 8 bases and J 0 bases, leaving 11 bases between the germline ends. The chain's CDR3 is CAIGPDSSNQPQHF. CDR3 in DNA: TGTGCCATCGGCCCAGACAGTAGCAATCAGCCCCAGCATTTT.

This clonotype has a single count. A read error may explain this, as a much larger clone is one base away. This rearrangement joins TRBV20-1 to TRBJ2-7; 8 bases are shared with TRBD2. The V gene end was trimmed by 2 bases and the J gene end by 2 bases; junction bases not matched to a gene: 8. The CDR3 extends over 15 amino acids. Germline V gene lookup returns CDR1 DFQATT and CDR2 SNEGSKA (reference sequence). Here the CDR3 DNA reads TGCAGTGCTAGACATCATAGCGGGGATCCCTACGAGCAGTACTTC. It specifies CSARHHSGDPYEQYF.

This CDR3 reads CASSFRRFSTDTQYF. The CDR3 DNA is TGTGCCAGCAGTTTCCGGAGATTTAGCACAGATACGCAGTATTTT. The chain has TRBV12-3 or TRBV12-4 and TRBJ2-3; D is uncertain. Trimming removed 3 bases at V and 0 bases at J, with 10 bases between. CDR3 length equals 15 residues.

This clonotype was seen only a few times. The chain has TRBV20-1 and TRBJ2-1, with 8 bases identical to TRBD2. The germline V gene has CDR1 DFQATT and CDR2 SNEGSKA (reference sequence). Trimming removed 3 bases from V and 6 bases from J; junction bases left unmatched: 7. The CDR3 extends over 14 amino acids. This chain's CDR3 is CSASRLASGNEQFF. CDR3 nucleotides: TGCAGTGCTAGCCGACTAGCGAGTGGCAATGAGCAGTTCTTC.

The V and J genes are TRBV2 and TRBJ1-5; D remains unclear. Trimming left V 3 bases short and J 0 bases short, with 3 bases between. The CDR3 loop spans 13 amino acids. Germline CDR1 reads SNHLY; CDR2 reads FYNNEI. CDR3 amino acids: CASSEGSNQPQHF. CDR3 DNA: TGTGCCAGCAGTGAGGGTAGCAATCAGCCCCAGCATTTT.